The rows below give T cell receptor beta chains drawn from one sample of a study of T-cell memory formation after mild COVID-19. Using its own MiXCR run on the 5' RACE reads, TCRdb lists one record per CDR3 protein. The sample has about 400,000 distinct CDR3 sequences, more than 20% seen once. Sample: PBMCs or a T cell subset sorted from them (not recorded which). The receptors were sampled from an adult woman who had mild COVID-19 (a few samples of this study predate the infection). Cell type and time point are not known. Both conserved end residues are part of each CDR3. The D gene is left open where the match is weak. A clone size is listed for some rows: how often the clone was seen (once, few, many), or a class if it is expanded.

TRBJ2-7	TRBV7-9	NA	NA	CASSLPQHEQYF	TGTGCCAGCAGCTTACCACAACACGAGCAGTACTTC
TRBJ2-1	TRBV4-2	NA	NA	CASSQVPLGFEGINEQFF	TGTGCCAGCAGCCAAGTTCCCCTGGGGTTTGAGGGAATCAATGAGCAGTTCTTC
TRBJ1-5	TRBV7-9	NA	few	CASSFSGVLNQPQHF	TGTGCCAGCAGCTTTTCGGGGGTCCTCAATCAGCCCCAGCATTTT
TRBJ2-3	TRBV19	NA	few	CASRDSGEADTQYF	TGTGCCTCCAGAGACAGCGGTGAGGCAGATACGCAGTATTTT
TRBJ2-5	TRBV6-5	TRBD2	NA	CASSYSGTLQETQYF	TGTGCCAGCAGTTATAGCGGGACTCTCCAAGAGACCCAGTACTTC
TRBJ1-1	TRBV28	NA	few	CASSNRGLEEAFF	TGTGCCAGCTCCAACCGGGGGTTGGAAGAAGCTTTCTTT
TRBJ1-1	TRBV29-1	NA	NA	CSGRLGASVTEAFF	TGCAGCGGCCGCCTGGGGGCGTCGGTAACTGAAGCTTTCTTT
TRBJ1-1	TRBV12-3/TRBV12-4	TRBD1	few	CASSDRGASTEAFF	TGTGCCAGCAGCGACAGGGGCGCTAGCACTGAAGCTTTCTTT
TRBJ2-5	TRBV29-1	NA	NA	CSVVRGVGETQYF	TGCAGCGTTGTGCGTGGTGTTGGGGAGACCCAGTACTTC
TRBJ2-3	TRBV24-1	TRBD1	NA	CATSGLQGTADTQYF	TGTGCCACCAGTGGGCTACAGGGGACGGCAGATACGCAGTATTTT
TRBJ2-3	TRBV12-3/TRBV12-4	NA	few	CASTSGAGRSDTQYF	TGTGCCAGCACCTCGGGGGCGGGGAGATCAGATACGCAGTATTTT
TRBJ2-1	TRBV7-9	TRBD2	few	CASSFSFAGAINEQFF	TGTGCCAGCAGCTTCAGTTTCGCGGGAGCAATCAATGAGCAGTTCTTC
TRBJ1-1	TRBV6-9	TRBD1	once	CASRYGTVNTVAFF	TGTGCCAGCAGGTATGGGACAGTGAACACTGTAGCTTTCTTT
TRBJ2-4	TRBV9	NA	NA	CASSEGDTKNIQYF	TGTGCCAGCAGCGAGGGGGACACAAAAAACATTCAGTACTTC
TRBJ2-7	TRBV7-9	NA	few	CASSPTAYEQYF	TGTGCCAGCAGCCCGACAGCCTACGAGCAGTACTTC
TRBJ2-1	TRBV7-9	TRBD2	NA	CASSFSGPLGEQFF	TGTGCCAGCAGCTTTAGCGGGCCTTTGGGTGAGCAGTTCTTC
TRBJ2-5	TRBV7-2	NA	many	CASSLGSQTQYF	TGTGCCAGCAGCTTAGGCTCCCAGACCCAGTACTTC
TRBJ2-1	TRBV5-1	NA	few	CASSSYYNEQFF	TGCGCCAGCAGCTCATACTACAATGAGCAGTTCTTC
TRBJ2-2	TRBV20-1	TRBD1	NA	CSARDHRGNTGELFF	TGCAGTGCTAGAGACCACAGGGGAAACACCGGGGAGCTGTTTTTT
TRBJ2-7	TRBV6-5	NA	NA	CASSYSPGYYEQYF	TGTGCCAGCAGTTACTCGCCGGGGTACTACGAGCAGTACTTC
TRBJ2-5	TRBV20-1	TRBD1	NA	CSARQGIETQYF	TGCAGTGCCAGACAGGGGATCGAGACCCAGTACTTC
TRBJ1-2	TRBV3-1	NA	NA	CASSLGKGYYGYTF	TGTGCCAGCAGCCTTGGAAAGGGGTACTATGGCTACACCTTC
TRBJ2-3	TRBV7-2	TRBD2	few	CASSLGLASDTQYF	TGTGCCAGCAGCCTCGGACTAGCGTCAGATACGCAGTATTTT
TRBJ2-1	TRBV7-3	TRBD2	NA	CASSLRAGGQNEQFF	TGTGCCAGCAGCTTAAGAGCGGGAGGGCAGAATGAGCAGTTCTTC
TRBJ2-5	TRBV15	NA	NA	CATSRRGGSENQYF	TGTGCCACCAGCAGAAGGGGGGGTTCAGAGAACCAGTACTTC
TRBJ1-6	TRBV21-1	NA	NA	CASSALDRGPNSPLHF	TGTGCCAGCAGCGCCCTCGACAGGGGCCCCAATTCACCCCTCCACTTT
TRBJ2-2	TRBV7-2	NA	few	CASSLSRGGWTGELFF	TGTGCCAGCAGCTTAAGTCGGGGAGGTTGGACCGGGGAGCTGTTTTTT
TRBJ1-2	TRBV24-1	TRBD1	NA	CATSDHGQGEANYGYTF	TGTGCCACCAGTGACCACGGACAGGGGGAGGCTAACTATGGCTACACCTTC
TRBJ2-1	TRBV24-1	NA	few	CATQGGGNSYNEQFF	TGTGCCACCCAGGGTGGGGGGAACTCCTACAATGAGCAGTTCTTC
TRBJ2-3	TRBV10-2	NA	NA	CASRGGAGEDTQYF	TGCGCCAGCAGGGGGGGGGCGGGAGAAGATACGCAGTATTTT
TRBJ2-2	TRBV20-1	TRBD2	NA	CSAFPSGSGELFF	TGCAGTGCCTTCCCCAGCGGGAGTGGGGAGCTGTTTTTT
TRBJ2-2	TRBV7-3	TRBD2	few	CASTKDPWDSGGHTGELFF	TGTGCCAGCACTAAAGACCCCTGGGATAGCGGGGGCCACACCGGGGAGCTGTTTTTT
TRBJ1-1	TRBV5-1	NA	NA	CASSLEWGTEAFF	TGCGCCAGCAGCTTGGAATGGGGTACTGAAGCTTTCTTT
TRBJ1-2	TRBV24-1	TRBD1	NA	CATSDLKPTGENGYTF	TGTGCCACCAGTGATTTGAAACCCACAGGGGAGAATGGCTACACCTTC
TRBJ1-2	TRBV7-2	NA	NA	CASSLNSGGQAHGYTF	TGTGCCAGCAGCTTAAATTCGGGTGGGCAGGCCCATGGCTACACCTTC
TRBJ2-2	TRBV29-1	NA	NA	CSVAHGTGELFF	TGCAGCGTTGCCCACGGCACCGGGGAGCTGTTTTTT
TRBJ2-7	TRBV12-3/TRBV12-4	TRBD1	many	CASSRQGVDYEQYF	TGTGCCAGCAGCCGACAGGGAGTAGACTACGAGCAGTACTTC
TRBJ2-4	TRBV5-6	NA	NA	CASSFLTENIQYF	TGTGCCAGCAGCTTCCTGACAGAAAACATTCAGTACTTC
TRBJ2-1	TRBV12-3/TRBV12-4	NA	once	CASSFPRDNNEQFF	TGTGCCAGCAGTTTTCCTCGGGACAACAATGAGCAGTTCTTC
TRBJ2-1	TRBV12-3/TRBV12-4	TRBD2	NA	CASSGLAGVNYNEQFF	TGTGCCAGCTCCGGACTAGCGGGAGTAAACTACAATGAGCAGTTCTTC
TRBJ1-2	TRBV29-1	TRBD1	NA	CSVSQRTGGALGYGYTF	TGCAGCGTTTCTCAGCGGACAGGGGGCGCGTTGGGCTATGGCTACACCTTC
TRBJ1-1	TRBV30	TRBD1	few	CAWTPGQKTEAFF	TGTGCCTGGACCCCGGGACAGAAAACTGAAGCTTTCTTT
TRBJ1-1	TRBV13	NA	NA	CASSLRMTQNTEAFF	TGTGCCAGCAGCCTCCGAATGACCCAGAACACTGAAGCTTTCTTT
TRBJ1-5	TRBV4-1	TRBD1	NA	CASSDEEGQGGQPQHF	TGCGCCAGCAGCGACGAAGAAGGACAGGGTGGTCAGCCCCAGCATTTT
TRBJ2-1	TRBV5-1	TRBD2	NA	CASSLESSGGGQFF	TGCGCCAGCAGCTTGGAGTCTAGCGGTGGGGGGCAGTTCTTC
TRBJ1-4	TRBV3-1	NA	few	CASSPTGGLSEKLFF	TGTGCCAGCAGCCCGACCGGGGGGCTTAGTGAAAAACTGTTTTTT
TRBJ2-1	TRBV20-1	NA	NA	CSASSAGLHEQFF	TGCAGTGCTAGTTCGGCGGGACTCCATGAGCAGTTCTTC
TRBJ1-1	TRBV7-2	TRBD1	NA	CASSLDPTGLGAFF	TGTGCCAGCAGCTTAGACCCGACAGGGTTGGGGGCTTTCTTT
TRBJ1-2	TRBV6-5	NA	few	CASYKEGIYGYTF	TGTGCCAGTTACAAGGAGGGGATCTATGGCTACACCTTC
TRBJ2-1	TRBV5-1	TRBD2	few	CASSLTSGDLGEQFF	TGCGCCAGCAGCTTAACTAGCGGGGACCTCGGGGAGCAGTTCTTC